The next 22 T cell receptor beta chains were all read from a single sample in a study of T cell clones after liver transplantation. Some clones are missing from TCRdb's copy, which holds only in-frame ones; the method was immunoSEQ multiplex PCR. The sample records 55,000 to 80,000 clones, roughly 90% being singletons. Sequencing was performed on CD4+ T cells from blood, taken before liver transplant. These receptors originate from a human donor who received a liver transplant.

J is TRBJ2-2 and V is TRBV5-1; 9 bases map to TRBD1. V lost 4 bases to trimming and J lost 0 bases; unmatched junction nucleotides: 10. Per germline, CDR1 SGHRS and CDR2 YFSETQ. The CDR3 runs to 18 residues. The CDR3 is CASSSQGTGFANTGELFF. The CDR3 coding sequence is TGCGCCAGCAGCAGCCAAGGGACAGGGTTCGCGAACACCGGGGAGCTGTTTTTT.

This clone was recorded once. V usage is TRBV6-6 and J usage is TRBJ2-3, with D perhaps matching TRBD1 (6 bases). The V gene's germline CDR1 is MNHNY and CDR2 SVGAGI (reference sequence). Trimming stripped 4 bases from V and 0 bases from J, with 11 bases between. The CDR3 has 15 residues. The CDR3 is CASSSQGRSTDTQYF. The CDR3 DNA follows: TGTGCCAGCAGTTCCCAGGGGCGTAGCACAGATACGCAGTATTTT.

The rearrangement joins TRBV14 to TRBJ2-1; TRBD2 matches 7 bases. J lost 4 bases, V lost 1 base, and 7 bases had no gene match. The CDR3 totals 16 residues. Germline loops: CDR1 SGHDN, CDR2 FVKESK. The DNA for the CDR3 is TGTGCCAGCAGCCAAGCAGGTGGACTAGGTTACAATGAGCAGTTCTTC. Translated: CASSQAGGLGYNEQFF.

The chain is built from TRBV14 and TRBJ2-7, with a tentative D call TRBD2 (6 bases). Germline V gene data show CDR1 as SGHDN and CDR2 as FVKESK. V lost 1 base and J lost 6, with 25 bases in between. The CDR3 totals 18 residues. The CDR3 nucleotides read TGTGCCAGCAGCCAAGCATCCCTCGACCGGGACTGGACCTTCGAGCAGTACTTC. It encodes CASSQASLDRDWTFEQYF.

This chain uses TRBV28 with TRBJ1-5; D might be TRBD1 (6 bases). Germline values: CDR1 MDHEN, CDR2 SYDVKM. CDR3 length: 14 residues. Between the trimmed V and J ends, which lost 8 bases and 3 bases, there was a span of 14 bases. CDR3 nucleotides: TGTGCCAGCGTGGACAGTCTCGACAATCAGCCCCAGCATTTT. As protein: CASVDSLDNQPQHF.

The chain combines TRBV4-1 with TRBJ2-7; D perhaps matches TRBD2 (5 bases). The CDR3 consists of 15 residues. CDR1 is MGHRA, CDR2 YSYEKL, per germline. The V end lost 0 bases, the J end lost 6 bases, and 15 bases lay between the germline ends. The CDR3 sequence: CASSQEFPDEGEQYF. CDR3 bases: TGCGCCAGCAGCCAAGAATTTCCGGATGAGGGCGAGCAGTACTTC.

This chain connects TRBV6-5 to TRBJ2-7; perhaps TRBD2 as D (5 bases). The length of the CDR3 is 15 residues. Trimming left V 2 bases short and J 4 bases short, with 15 bases between. Germline V gene sequence: CDR1 MNHEY, CDR2 SVGAGI. The CDR3 sequence: CASSYGRPPGYEQYF. Written as DNA, the CDR3 is TGTGCCAGCAGTTACGGGAGACCACCTGGTTACGAGCAGTACTTC.

This chain uses TRBV5-1 with TRBJ2-5; 14 bases are shared with TRBD2. Trimming cost V 2 bases and J 5 bases; bases outside gene matches: 8. The CDR3 contains 17 residues. CDR1 is SGHRS, CDR2 YFSETQ, per germline. CDR3 region: CASSFTGTSGSTETQYF. CDR3 DNA: TGCGCCAGCAGCTTTACCGGGACTAGCGGGAGTACGGAGACCCAGTACTTC. The full variable domain, rest sourced from reference TRBV5-1 and TRBJ2-5, is KAGVTQTPRYLIKTRGQQVTLSCSPISGHRSVSWYQQTPGQGLQFLFEYFSETQRNKGNFPGRFSGRQFSNSRSEMNVSTLELGDSALYLCASSFTGTSGSTETQYFGPGTRLLVL.

V gene TRBV11-3 combines with J gene TRBJ1-4; TRBD1 matches 8 bases. Trimming at V came to 5 bases and at J to 5 bases, leaving 7 bases not matched to a gene. Per the germline V gene, CDR1 is SGHNT and CDR2 is YENEEA. The length of the CDR3 is 15 residues. The CDR3: CASSNTGGGNEKLFF. CDR3 sequence (DNA): TGTGCCAGCAGCAATACAGGGGGTGGAAATGAAAAACTGTTTTTT.

The V gene is TRBV2, the J gene TRBJ2-4; TRBD1 matches at 7 bases. CDR3 length: 17 amino acids. Germline assignment: CDR1 SNHLY and CDR2 FYNNEI. V lost 7 bases and J lost 1; bases outside the gene matches: 13. The CDR3 sequence is CASKERPTGTAKNIQYF. The CDR3 DNA follows: TGTGCCAGCAAAGAGAGACCGACAGGGACGGCCAAAAACATTCAGTACTTC.

The chain couples TRBV27 to TRBJ1-3, with no clear D. Deletions cut 2 bases from V and 0 bases from J, with 8 bases between. The CDR3 length is 15 residues. Per the germline V gene, CDR1 is MNHEY and CDR2 is SMNVEV (reference sequence). The CDR3 is CASSLREGSGNTIYF. The CDR3 nucleotides are TGTGCCAGCAGTTTACGTGAGGGCTCTGGAAACACCATATATTTT.

The V gene is TRBV11-2, the J gene TRBJ2-7, with D unresolved. The length of the CDR3 is 15 residues. Germline lookup yields CDR1 SGHAT and CDR2 FQNNGV. With 3 bases removed from V and 4 bases from J, the gap between germline ends came to 16 bases. The CDR3 protein is CASSLLGQIIYEQYF. CDR3 nucleotides: TGTGCCAGCAGCTTGCTCGGCCAGATAATATACGAGCAGTACTTC.

A remark on this clone: This same CDR3 is encoded by further DNA sequences in the sample. The J gene is TRBJ2-7, the V gene TRBV11-3; D is uncertain. The germline gives CDR1 SGHNT, CDR2 YENEEA. The CDR3 sequence is 11 residues long. V lost 4 bases and J lost 4, with 5 bases in between. CDR3 sequence (DNA): TGTGCCAGCAGCTGGCGTTACGAGCAGTACTTC. Protein sequence: CASSWRYEQYF.

CDR3 coding DNA: TGTGCCAGCAGTGTAGGGGGGTACGTCGAGCAGTACTTC. It yields the protein CASSVGGYVEQYF. This chain joins TRBV2 and TRBJ2-7; D is perhaps TRBD1 or TRBD2 (6 bases each). The V end lost 4 bases, the J end lost 6 bases, and 13 bases lay between the germline ends. The CDR3 is 13 residues long. Germline V gene data show CDR1 as SNHLY and CDR2 as FYNNEI.

This chain links TRBV11-2 with TRBJ1-1; unclear D gene. CDR1 SGHAT and CDR2 FQNNGV come from the germline V gene. The CDR3 is made up of 13 amino acids. Trimming took off 0 bases at V and 2 bases at J, with 4 bases between the two ends. The CDR3 reads CASSLEVNTEAFF. CDR3 in DNA: TGTGCCAGCAGCTTAGAAGTCAACACTGAAGCTTTCTTT. Combining the CDR3 with reference TRBV11-2 and TRBJ1-1 gives the whole variable domain EAGVAQSPRYKIIEKRQSVAFWCNPISGHATLYWYQQILGQGPKLLIQFQNNGVVDDSQLPKDRFSAERLKGVDSTLKIQPAKLEDSAVYLCASSLEVNTEAFFGQGTRLTVV.

The V gene is TRBV2, the J gene TRBJ2-3; a weak D match, TRBD2 (6 bases). In germline, CDR1 is SNHLY, CDR2 FYNNEI. The CDR3 is 15 amino acids. Trimming removed 6 bases at V and 0 bases at J, with 13 bases between. The CDR3 sequence is CASRDSGASTDTQYF. The DNA for the CDR3 is TGTGCCAGCAGGGATAGCGGAGCTAGCACAGATACGCAGTATTTT.

This chain uses TRBV7-9 with TRBJ2-1; TRBD2 agrees at 12 bases. Germline trimming cut 5 bases from V and 5 bases from J; bases unmatched to any gene: 4. The V gene's germline CDR1 is SEHNR and CDR2 FQNEAQ (reference sequence). The CDR3 runs 15 residues. In DNA form, the CDR3 reads TGTGCCAGCAGCCTGACTAGCGGGAGAAACAATGAGCAGTTCTTC. Protein: CASSLTSGRNNEQFF.

The genes are TRBV11-2 and TRBJ2-7; D unclear. The germline V gene has CDR1 SGHAT and CDR2 FQNNGV. The CDR3 loop spans 12 amino acids. Trimming removed 5 bases at V and 3 bases at J, with 8 bases between. The DNA of the CDR3 is TGTGCCAGCAGCCTCACCCACTACGAGCAGTACTTC. Protein product: CASSLTHYEQYF.

The chain links TRBV28 to TRBJ2-1, with D possibly being TRBD1 or TRBD2 (5 bases each). V was cut by 6 bases and J by 1 base, with 16 bases left in between. Germline values: CDR1 MDHEN, CDR2 SYDVKM. This CDR3 comprises 16 residues. DNA for the CDR3: TGTGCCAGCAGAAGGGACCCCATGGAATCCTACAATGAGCAGTTCTTC. As protein: CASRRDPMESYNEQFF.

The chain is built from TRBV5-6 and TRBJ2-1, with D perhaps matching TRBD1 (5 bases). The germline V gene has CDR1 SGHDT and CDR2 YYEEEE. V shed 0 bases and J shed 15 bases, with 13 bases lying between them. The CDR3 is made up of 12 amino acids. CDR3 loop: CASSLGQGGRFF. CDR3 nucleotides: TGTGCCAGCAGCTTGGGGCAGGGCGGTCGGTTCTTC.

The chain carries TRBV11-2 and TRBJ2-7; 9 nucleotides line up with TRBD2. Germline CDR1 reads SGHAT; CDR2 reads FQNNGV. The CDR3 extends over 13 amino acids. With 9 bases clipped from V and 5 bases from J, the junction kept 8 bases outside the gene matches. CDR3 sequence reads: CASRAGGRNEQYF. The CDR3 DNA reads TGTGCCAGTCGGGCGGGAGGGAGGAACGAGCAGTACTTC.

This rearrangement joins TRBV7-2 to TRBJ1-2; 10 nucleotides align to TRBD1. Germline CDR1 SGHTA, CDR2 FQGNSA. The CDR3 is 15 amino acids. V shed 6 bases, J shed 1 base, and the junction held 5 bases outside the gene matches. The CDR3 spells CASSPGDRGNYGYTF. The CDR3 DNA reads as TGTGCCAGCAGTCCAGGGGACAGGGGTAACTATGGCTACACCTTC.